Below, 6 T cell receptor beta chains from the same sample are listed, as sequenced in a study of T-cell memory formation after mild COVID-19. Each CDR3 protein is one row after TCRdb ran MiXCR on the 5' RACE reads. This sample has approximately 410,000 distinct CDR3 sequences; less than 25% occur once, and the top ten carry less than 15%. The material sequenced was PBMCs or a T cell subset sorted from them (not recorded which). These receptors were taken from an adult woman who had mild COVID-19 (a few samples of this study predate the infection). Cell type and time point are not known.

The chain is built from TRBV7-2 and TRBJ2-1; D is ambiguous. The CDR3 is 12 amino acids. Deletions cut 2 bases from V and 10 bases from J, with 9 bases between. Looked up from germline, CDR1 is SGHTA and CDR2 is FQGNSA. This chain's CDR3 is CASSLLSAEQFF. The CDR3 DNA reads as TGTGCCAGCAGCTTACTATCCGCCGAGCAGTTCTTC.

V gene TRBV19 combines with J gene TRBJ1-4; D ambiguous. V lost 6 bases to trimming and J lost 1 base, with 9 bases between them. Looked up from germline, CDR1 is LNHDA and CDR2 is SQIVND (reference sequence). This CDR3 contains 14 residues. CDR3 bases: TGTGCCAGTAGGCCCGAAAGAACTAATGAAAAACTGTTTTTT. Translated: CASRPERTNEKLFF.

The chain employs TRBV2 and TRBJ1-2; D is ambiguous. The V end lost 7 bases, the J end lost 1 base, and 10 bases lay between the germline ends. CDR1 and CDR2 (germline): SNHLY, FYNNEI. The CDR3 consists of 13 residues. CDR3 in amino acids: CASTRSLNYGYTF. CDR3 coding DNA: TGTGCCAGCACCAGGTCCCTTAACTATGGCTACACCTTC.

This clonotype was detected a few times. Here the CDR3 DNA reads TGCGCCAGCAGCCCGACAGGGTCGGTGAACACTGAAGCTTTCTTT. Protein sequence: CASSPTGSVNTEAFF. The chain is built from TRBV5-1 and TRBJ1-1; 7 nucleotides match TRBD1. This CDR3 has 15 amino acids. CDR1 SGHRS and CDR2 YFSETQ come from the germline V gene. Losses at the gene ends were 4 bases for V and 0 bases for J; bases not matched to a gene: 6. The full variable domain, completed using reference TRBV5-1 and TRBJ1-1, is KAGVTQTPRYLIKTRGQQVTLSCSPISGHRSVSWYQQTPGQGLQFLFEYFSETQRNKGNFPGRFSGRQFSNSRSEMNVSTLELGDSALYLCASSPTGSVNTEAFFGQGTRLTVV.

The V call is TRBV20-1, the J call TRBJ1-5; D gene unclear. In germline, CDR1 is DFQATT, CDR2 SNEGSKA (reference sequence). V was cut by 3 bases and J by 4 bases, with 7 bases left in between. This CDR3 comprises 12 residues. As DNA, the CDR3 is TGCAGTGCTAGTTCCAGGAATCAGCCCCAGCATTTT. Amino acid sequence: CSASSRNQPQHF.

This clonotype was seen a handful of times. The chain employs TRBV3-1 and TRBJ2-7; 9 bases match TRBD2. Germline lookup yields CDR1 LGHDT and CDR2 YNNKEL (reference sequence). The J segment lost 4 bases and the V segment lost 3 bases, leaving 7 bases of the junction unmatched. The CDR3 runs 15 residues. The CDR3 DNA follows: TGTGCCAGCAGCCAGTTAGCGGGAGCAAGGTACGAGCAGTACTTC. Its protein is CASSQLAGARYEQYF.